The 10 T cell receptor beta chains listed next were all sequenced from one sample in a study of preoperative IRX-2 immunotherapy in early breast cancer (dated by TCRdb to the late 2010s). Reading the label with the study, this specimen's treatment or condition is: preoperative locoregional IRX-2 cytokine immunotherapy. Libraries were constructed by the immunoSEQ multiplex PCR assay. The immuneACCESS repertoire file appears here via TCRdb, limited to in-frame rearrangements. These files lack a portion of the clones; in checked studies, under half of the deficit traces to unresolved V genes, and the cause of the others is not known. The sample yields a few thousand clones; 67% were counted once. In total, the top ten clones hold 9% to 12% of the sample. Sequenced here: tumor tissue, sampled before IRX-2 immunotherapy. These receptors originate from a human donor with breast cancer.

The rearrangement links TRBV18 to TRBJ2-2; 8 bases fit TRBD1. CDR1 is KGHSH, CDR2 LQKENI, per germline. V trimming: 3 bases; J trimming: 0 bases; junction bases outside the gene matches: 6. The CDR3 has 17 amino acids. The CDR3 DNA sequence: TGTGCCAGCTCACCGCCTGGACAGGGAACGAACACCGGGGAGCTGTTTTTT. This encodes CASSPPGQGTNTGELFF.

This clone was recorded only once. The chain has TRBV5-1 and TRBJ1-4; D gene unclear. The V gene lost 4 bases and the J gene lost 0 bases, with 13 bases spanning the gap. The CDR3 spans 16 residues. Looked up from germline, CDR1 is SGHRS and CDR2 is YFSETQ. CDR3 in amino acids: CASSPGIYATNEKLFF. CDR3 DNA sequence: TGCGCCAGCAGCCCGGGGATCTATGCAACTAATGAAAAACTGTTTTTT.

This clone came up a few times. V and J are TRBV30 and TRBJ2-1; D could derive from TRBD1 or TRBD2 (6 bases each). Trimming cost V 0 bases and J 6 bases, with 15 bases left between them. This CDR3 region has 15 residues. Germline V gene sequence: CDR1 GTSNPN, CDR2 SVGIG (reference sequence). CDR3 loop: CAWSVLGGRGNEQFF. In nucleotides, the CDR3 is TGTGCCTGGAGTGTACTGGGGGGCCGGGGCAATGAGCAGTTCTTC.

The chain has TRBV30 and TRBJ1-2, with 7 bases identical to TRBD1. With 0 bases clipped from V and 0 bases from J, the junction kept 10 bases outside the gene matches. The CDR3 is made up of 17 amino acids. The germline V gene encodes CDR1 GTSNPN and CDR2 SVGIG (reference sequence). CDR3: CAWSVPLLGTANYGYTF. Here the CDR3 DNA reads TGTGCCTGGAGTGTACCCCTCTTGGGGACAGCTAACTATGGCTACACCTTC.

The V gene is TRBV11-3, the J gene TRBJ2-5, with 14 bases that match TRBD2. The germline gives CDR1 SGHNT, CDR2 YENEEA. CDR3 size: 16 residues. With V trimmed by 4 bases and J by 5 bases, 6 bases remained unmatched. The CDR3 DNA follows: TGTGCCAGCAGCTCGACTAGCGGGGGGGCCTTGGAGACCCAGTACTTC. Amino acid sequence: CASSSTSGGALETQYF.

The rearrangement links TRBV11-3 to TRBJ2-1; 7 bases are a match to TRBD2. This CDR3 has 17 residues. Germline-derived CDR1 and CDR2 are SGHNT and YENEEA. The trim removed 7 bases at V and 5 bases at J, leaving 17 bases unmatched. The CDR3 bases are TGTGCCAGCACCCCCGGAAGATGGGGGGGTCGGGACAATGAGCAGTTCTTC. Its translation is CASTPGRWGGRDNEQFF.

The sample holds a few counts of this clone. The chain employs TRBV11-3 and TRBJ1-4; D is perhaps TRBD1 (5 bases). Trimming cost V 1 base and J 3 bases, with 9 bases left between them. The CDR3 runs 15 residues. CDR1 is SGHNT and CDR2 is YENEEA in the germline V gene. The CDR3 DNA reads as TGTGCCAGCAGCTTAGTGGGGGATCCTAATGAAAAACTGTTTTTT. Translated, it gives CASSLVGDPNEKLFF.

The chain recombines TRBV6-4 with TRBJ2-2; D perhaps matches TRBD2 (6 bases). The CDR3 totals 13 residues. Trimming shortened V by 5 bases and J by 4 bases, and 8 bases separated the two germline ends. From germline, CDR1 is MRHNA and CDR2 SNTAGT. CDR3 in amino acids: CASSRGFTGELFF. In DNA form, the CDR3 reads TGTGCCAGCAGTCGGGGGTTCACCGGGGAGCTGTTTTTT.

In DNA form, the CDR3 reads TGTGCCAGTAGTTCCCCCGGAGAGGGGAGCTCCTATAATTCACCCCTCCACTTT. Encoded protein: CASSSPGEGSSYNSPLHF. V and J are TRBV19 and TRBJ1-6, with D possibly TRBD1 on 5 matching bases. CDR1 is LNHDA and CDR2 is SQIVND in the germline V gene (reference sequence). CDR3 length equals 18 residues. The V and J ends lost 5 bases and 0 bases respectively, with 17 bases between them.

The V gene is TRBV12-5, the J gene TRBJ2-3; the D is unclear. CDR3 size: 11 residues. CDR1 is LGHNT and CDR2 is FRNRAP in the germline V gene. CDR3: CASQKGDTQYF. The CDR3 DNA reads TGTGCCTCTCAAAAGGGAGATACGCAGTATTTT.